This TCR beta chain came from a study of neurological immune-mediated disorders. To note about this clonotype: The antigen is unknown.

This CDR3 is 15 amino acids long. CDR1 is MNHEY, CDR2 SVGEGT, per germline. The J segment lost 10 bases and the V segment lost 5 bases, leaving 11 bases of the junction unmatched. Synthesis of cDNA was accomplished via 5'RACE employing 10-nucleotide random UMIs. From 15-18 subjects, each sequencing run yielded over 180 million TCR-beta sequences. TCRdb reprocessed the 5' RACE reads with MiXCR, giving one entry per CDR3 protein. The sample records approximately 68,000 distinct CDR3 sequences, 4.8% being singletons. Unsorted libraries were derived from 2 million PBMCs stored at -80 C. General study points: Among 34 multiple sclerosis patients, phylogenetic grouping put the repertoires of 18 into a single related-CDR3 cluster, a possible signature.

The specimen was PBMCs. The chain uses TRBV6-2 or TRBV6-3 and TRBJ2-5, with TRBD1 matching over 12 bases. This clonotype was obtained from a woman aged 70-85 years with multiple sclerosis. The CDR3, as DNA: TGTGCCAGCAGTGGGACAGGGGGCTTTTCAGTACACCAGTACTTC. It is translated as CASSGTGGFSVHQYF.